One T cell receptor beta chain is described in this entry. As yet, its antigen is unknown. Trimming took off 0 bases at V and 3 bases at J, with 11 bases between the two ends. The CDR3 covers 16 residues. Germline V gives CDR1 KGHSH, CDR2 LQKENI. The sample belongs to a study of T cell responses to AZD1222 COVID-19 vaccine. The assay was immunoSEQ multiplex PCR, and TCRdb's table has in-frame clones only and misses some. The sample lists 150,000 to 250,000 clones; about 94% were seen once. Notes on the study in general: Seropositivity was recorded at baseline in only six AZD1222 recipients.

Specimen: peripheral blood, collected 28 days after the second AZD1222 dose. The receptor comes from an adult who received the AZD1222 COVID-19 vaccine. The chain carries TRBV18 and TRBJ1-4; a weak D match, TRBD1 (5 bases). CDR3 protein: CASSPPRRGSNEKLFF. The DNA of the CDR3 is TGTGCCAGCTCACCACCCAGAAGGGGTTCTAATGAAAAACTGTTTTTT.